Given below is one T cell receptor beta chain in context. Its antigen is unknown. This CDR3 comprises 14 residues. CDR1 and CDR2 from the germline V gene are SGHTA and FQGTGA. The V end lost 5 bases, the J end lost 4 bases, and 14 bases lay between the germline ends. The sample originates from a study of vaccination and CD4 T cells after COVID-19. General observations from the study: It was observed that, in convalescent patients, a median around 90% of reactive clones arose only post-vaccination. Although the median of SARS-CoV-2-reactive clonotypes rose from around 20 to 38, the change was not significant.

As to time point: late sampling 161 to 241 days after vaccination in a few convalescent patients. Noted treatment: roughly 10-day PBMC culture with coronavirus spike peptide pools or control peptides (ViraFEST assay). The authors isolated CD4+ T cells by negative selection after 10 days of culture. The Oncomine TCR Beta short-read assay was what sequenced the DNA obtained from cultured CD4+ T cells. MiXCR, run by TCRdb on the PCR reads, gives a single entry per CDR3 protein. The repertoire holds tens of thousands of distinct CDR3 sequences, with around a third as singletons. The receptor's source is a human donor who had recovered from COVID-19. The input for sequencing was CD4+ T cells from blood, cultured in vitro, taken about 7 months after SARS-CoV-2 vaccination. The chain carries TRBV7-3 and TRBJ1-1, with TRBD1 as a possible D gene (5 bases). This chain's CDR3 is CASSRHGAGTEAFF. In DNA, the CDR3 is TGTGCCAGCAGCCGACATGGGGCGGGCACTGAAGCTTTCTTT.